The rows below give T cell receptor beta chains drawn from one sample of a study of blood T cell repertoires in COVID-19. Sequenced by immunoSEQ multiplex PCR; TCRdb stores in-frame clones only, minus some. The sample consists of over 200,000 clones, about four fifths of them appearing once. Sample: PBMCs or T cells enriched from blood (not recorded which). These receptors originate from a woman in her 50s with acute COVID-19. Each CDR3 is given with its conserved first and last residue. D genes are given only for firm matches. Size is omitted from some rows. Given values are once, few, many or a class for expanded clones.

NA,TRBV2,TRBJ1-2,TRBD1,TGTGCCAGCAGTGAAGGAACAGGGGGCGCGTTTAACTATGGCTACACCTTC,CASSEGTGGAFNYGYTF
NA,TRBV28,TRBJ1-5,NA,TGTGCCAGCAGTTCCTTCGGCGGTCGCAATCAGCCCCAGCATTTT,CASSSFGGRNQPQHF
NA,TRBV27,TRBJ2-1,NA,TGTGCCAGCAGTATCCTGGGGCCGAATAACAATGAGCAGTTCTTC,CASSILGPNNNEQFF
NA,TRBV7-8,TRBJ1-5,TRBD1,TGTGCCAGCAGCTCAATCCCGGGACAGGGACCTATGGCCCAGCATTTT,CASSSIPGQGPMAQHF
NA,TRBV7-6,TRBJ2-5,NA,TGTGCCAGCAGCTTAGCGTTTCTACAAGAGACCCAGTACTTC,CASSLAFLQETQYF
NA,TRBV27,TRBJ2-1,TRBD2,TGTGCCAGCAGTCCTCTAGCGGGGTACAATGAGCAGTTCTTC,CASSPLAGYNEQFF
NA,TRBV15,TRBJ2-7,TRBD2,TGTGCCACCAGCAGAGTAGGACTAGCCTACGAGCAGTACTTC,CATSRVGLAYEQYF
NA,TRBV27,TRBJ1-6,TRBD1,TGTGCCAGCAGTTCGAATCCAGGGGGCTGGGATTCACCCCTCCACTTT,CASSSNPGGWDSPLHF
NA,TRBV28,TRBJ2-3,NA,TGTGCCAGTAGCGGAAGCACAGATACGCAGTATTTT,CASSGSTDTQYF
NA,TRBV7-2,TRBJ1-2,NA,TGTGCCAGCAGCTTAAACAGGGTATATGGCTACACCTTC,CASSLNRVYGYTF
NA,TRBV6-5,TRBJ1-4,TRBD1,TGTGCCAGCAGTCCTGACAGGGTACCTAACGAAAAACTGTTTTTT,CASSPDRVPNEKLFF
once,TRBV6-2/TRBV6-3,TRBJ2-5,NA,TGTGCCAGCAGTTACGTCCAGTACCAAGAGACCCAGTACTTC,CASSYVQYQETQYF
once,TRBV2,TRBJ2-3,NA,TGTGCCAGCGCGATAGCGACAGATACGCAGTATTTT,CASAIATDTQYF
NA,TRBV7-9,TRBJ2-1,NA,TGTGCCAGCAGCTTCGGGGGGCATTGGGGTGAGCAGTTCTTC,CASSFGGHWGEQFF
NA,TRBV6-8,TRBJ2-7,NA,TGTGCCGTCTTTCGGGCGACAGAAAGCTCCTACGAGCAGTACTTC,CAVFRATESSYEQYF
NA,TRBV9,TRBJ1-6,NA,TGTGCCAGCAGCCCCCTCTCCTATAATTCACCCCTCCACTTT,CASSPLSYNSPLHF
NA,TRBV19,TRBJ2-1,TRBD2,TGTGCCAGTAGTATTCTAGCGGGGAAAAATGAGCAGTTCTTC,CASSILAGKNEQFF
few,TRBV7-8,TRBJ2-7,NA,TGTGCCAGCAGCCTGACTAGCTCCTACGAGCAGTACTTC,CASSLTSSYEQYF
NA,TRBV5-4,TRBJ2-7,TRBD2,TGTGCCAGCGCTAGCGGCTCCTACGAGCAGTACTTC,CASASGSYEQYF
NA,TRBV7-9,TRBJ1-1,TRBD1,TGTGCCAGCAGTTCAGGGGGCTTAGATGGCACTGAAGCTTTCTTT,CASSSGGLDGTEAFF
many,TRBV19,TRBJ1-1,NA,TGTGCCAGTATTAGGCGGAGTTCGAACACTGAAGCTTTCTTT,CASIRRSSNTEAFF
NA,TRBV5-1,TRBJ2-1,TRBD1,TGCGCCAGCAGGGTGGGACAGGGCTCCTACAATGAGCAGTTCTTC,CASRVGQGSYNEQFF
NA,TRBV7-2,TRBJ2-5,TRBD1,TGTGCCAGCAGCATCCGGGACAGGGAAGAGACCCAGTACTTC,CASSIRDREETQYF
few,TRBV7-2,TRBJ1-2,TRBD1,TGTGCCAGCAGCTTAGTAGTAGGACAGGGGAACTATGGCTACACCTTC,CASSLVVGQGNYGYTF
NA,TRBV27,TRBJ2-3,NA,TGTGCCAGCAGGGAGCTGGCCCTCCGGACAGATACGCAGTATTTT,CASRELALRTDTQYF
once,TRBV7-2,TRBJ2-5,TRBD1,TGTGCCAGCAGCTTGCTGGGACAGGGAGGGGAGGCCCAGTACTTC,CASSLLGQGGEAQYF